These T cell receptor beta chains were read from a single sample in a study of graft-versus-host responses after intestinal transplantation. This table comes from immunoSEQ multiplex PCR, and its TCRdb copy is limited to in-frame clones, with some not included. Of tens of thousands of clones listed, over 80% were seen once; the top ten hold 1% to 1.4%. These receptors' targets are unknown. The sequenced sample was unstimulated CD8+ T cells sorted from spleen or lymph node cells, obtained before transplant. These receptors were obtained from a human donor who was the organ donor for an intestinal transplant. Each CDR3 is given with its conserved first and last residue. The D gene is left open where the match is weak. A row's size may be missing; if present it is once, few, many or a size class.

j_call,d_call,clone_size,v_call,cdr3_nt,cdr3_aa
TRBJ2-7,-,-,TRBV6-5,TGTGCCAGCAAACTCTGGGACTCCACCTACGAGCAGTACTTC,CASKLWDSTYEQYF
TRBJ1-2,-,-,TRBV30,TGTGCCTGTTCCGCTCGGGGAACGGGGGGCTACACCTTC,CACSARGTGGYTF
TRBJ2-7,-,-,TRBV15,TGTGCCACCAGCGCGTGGCCAACAGGTACCTCCTACGAGCAGTACTTC,CATSAWPTGTSYEQYF
TRBJ1-3,TRBD1,-,TRBV28,TGTGCCACCCAAAAAGGACAGGGAGTCATTCACTCTGGAAACACCATATATTTT,CATQKGQGVIHSGNTIYF
TRBJ2-1,TRBD2,once,TRBV27,TGTGCCAGCCGCCCCGGGGGGGGGCTGATTGATGAGCAGTTCTTC,CASRPGGGLIDEQFF
TRBJ2-3,TRBD2,-,TRBV7-9,TGTGCCAGCCGCGATTCGGCGGGAGGAGGAGATACGCAGTATTTT,CASRDSAGGGDTQYF
TRBJ1-1,-,-,TRBV2,TGTGCCAGCAGTGAAATGGCCCCGGGCACTGAAGCTTTCTTT,CASSEMAPGTEAFF
TRBJ1-2,-,once,TRBV29-1,TGCAGCGTTGCCCAGTACTATGGCTACACCTTC,CSVAQYYGYTF
TRBJ2-5,TRBD2,-,TRBV28,TGTGCCAGCAGTTTAAACGCAGCGGGAGGACAACAAGAGACCCAGTACTTC,CASSLNAAGGQQETQYF
TRBJ2-1,-,-,TRBV6-6,TGTGCCAGCAGTGCGAGCTCCTACAATGAGCAGTTCTTC,CASSASSYNEQFF
TRBJ2-1,-,-,TRBV7-6,TGTGCCAGCAGCTTAGAAGACGGGTTGAACAATGAGCAGTTCTTC,CASSLEDGLNNEQFF
TRBJ1-1,-,-,TRBV10-3,TGTGCCATCAGTGAGTCGAGAGGAGGGGAGGGCACTGAAGCTTTCTTT,CAISESRGGEGTEAFF
TRBJ2-7,-,-,TRBV7-9,TGTGCCAGCAGCTTAGTGACAGCGGGCGGTGGCGAGCAGTACTTC,CASSLVTAGGGEQYF
TRBJ1-2,-,-,TRBV30,TGTGCCTGGAGTGTATCCGGCTATGGCTACACCTTC,CAWSVSGYGYTF
TRBJ1-3,-,-,TRBV4-1,TGCGCCAGCAGCCAGACTGGGGCCCAAAGTGCCAAGGGTTGCGTCTCTGGAAACACCATATATTTT,CASSQTGAQSAKGCVSGNTIYF
TRBJ2-2,-,-,TRBV6-1,TGTGCCAGCAATGGGGGCCGAGGGGCCGGGGAGCTGTTTTTT,CASNGGRGAGELFF
TRBJ2-7,-,-,TRBV27,TGTGCCAGCAGTTTTTGGCCTGCAAGCTCCTACGAGCAGTACTTC,CASSFWPASSYEQYF
TRBJ2-7,TRBD1,-,TRBV6-6,TGTGCCAGCAGTTTTCGCCGGGACAGGGGGCACGAGCAGTACTTC,CASSFRRDRGHEQYF
TRBJ2-3,-,-,TRBV25-1,TGTGCCAGCAGTGACGGGTATACGCAGTATTTT,CASSDGYTQYF
TRBJ2-1,TRBD1,-,TRBV7-7,TGTGCTAGCAGCTTAGACAGGGGCTATGAGCAGTTCTTC,CASSLDRGYEQFF
TRBJ2-7,-,-,TRBV27,TGTGCCAGCAGCCATCCGACGGGAAGCTCCTACGAGCAGTACTTC,CASSHPTGSSYEQYF
TRBJ1-5,TRBD1,once,TRBV7-9,TGTGCCAGCAGCTTTGGACAGGGCGGCAATCAGCCCCAGCATTTT,CASSFGQGGNQPQHF
TRBJ2-1,TRBD2,-,TRBV27,TGTGCCAGCAGCTCGAGCGGGGGCAGCTCCTACAATGAGCAGTTCTTC,CASSSSGGSSYNEQFF
TRBJ2-7,TRBD1,-,TRBV29-1,TGCAGCGTTGCCGGGACAGGGGGACCCTACGAGCAGTACTTC,CSVAGTGGPYEQYF
TRBJ2-1,TRBD2,-,TRBV7-8,TGTGCCAGCAGCTTATCTCTCGCTAGCGGGGGTGGCAATGAGCAGTTCTTC,CASSLSLASGGGNEQFF
TRBJ1-1,TRBD1,-,TRBV5-6,TGTGCCAGCAGCTGGGGACAGGGGGCGCCTAAGGACACTGAAGCTTTCTTT,CASSWGQGAPKDTEAFF
TRBJ2-3,TRBD2,-,TRBV28,TGTGCCAGCAGACCCGGGACTAGCGGGACGGGGACGGCGCAGTATTTT,CASRPGTSGTGTAQYF
TRBJ2-3,-,-,TRBV19,TGTGCCAGTAGTATCGAAGGAGGGCAAGAAACGCAGTATTTT,CASSIEGGQETQYF
TRBJ2-7,-,-,TRBV27,TGTGCCAGCAGTTTACTTGCGAGCTCCTACGAGCAGTACTTC,CASSLLASSYEQYF
TRBJ2-7,TRBD1,-,TRBV13,TGTGCCAGCAGCGACGGTGGACAGGAGTCCTACGAGCAGTACTTC,CASSDGGQESYEQYF
TRBJ1-1,-,-,TRBV27,TGTGCCAGCAGGATACAGGGGAACACTGAAGCTTTCTTT,CASRIQGNTEAFF